Below, 14 T cell receptor beta chains from the same sample are listed, as sequenced in a study of T cell responses to AZD1222 COVID-19 vaccine. TCRdb keeps only in-frame clones here, not all; method: immunoSEQ multiplex PCR. The sample contains around 140,000 clones, roughly nine tenths of which appear only once. Material: peripheral blood, obtained 28 days after the second AZD1222 dose. All receptors come from an adult who received the AZD1222 COVID-19 vaccine.

The rearrangement uses TRBV3-1 (or the pseudogene TRBV3-2) and TRBJ1-4, with D tentatively TRBD1 (6 bases). Germline CDR1 reads LGHDT; CDR2 reads YNNKEL (reference sequence). This CDR3 comprises 14 residues. The V end lost 6 bases, the J end lost 1 base, and 9 bases lay between the germline ends. Here the CDR3 DNA reads TGTGCCAGCAGTCACAGGGTAACTAATGAAAAACTGTTTTTT. The encoded protein is CASSHRVTNEKLFF.

The V call is TRBV7-8, the J call TRBJ2-2, with D unresolved. The V gene lost 5 bases and the J gene lost 6 bases, with 10 bases spanning the gap. Germline V gene lookup returns CDR1 SGHVS and CDR2 FQNEAQ. The CDR3 covers 13 residues. For the CDR3, the DNA is TGTGCCAGCAGCCATGCTAGGGCCGGGGAGCTGTTTTTT. Protein product: CASSHARAGELFF.

The chain employs TRBV10-2 and TRBJ1-2; possible D gene TRBD1, 5 bases. There are 14 residues in the CDR3. CDR1 WSHSY and CDR2 SAAADI come from the germline V gene. Trimming shortened V by 2 bases and J by 2 bases, and 9 bases separated the two germline ends. The CDR3 bases are TGCGCCAGCAGTGAGGCAGGGACGAACTATGGCTACACCTTC. This gives the protein CASSEAGTNYGYTF.

This chain uses TRBV18 with TRBJ1-1; tentatively, D is TRBD1 (5 bases). Germline CDR1 and CDR2: KGHSH and LQKENI. The ends were cut back, 6 bases at V and 0 bases at J, with 11 bases in the middle. This CDR3 is 14 amino acids long. The CDR3 sequence: CASSSRGMNTEAFF. As DNA, the CDR3 is TGTGCCAGCTCCTCCCGGGGGATGAACACTGAAGCTTTCTTT.

This chain joins TRBV24-1 and TRBJ2-1, with TRBD2 identical over 13 bases. Germline V gives CDR1 KGHDR, CDR2 SFDVKD. The CDR3 is 19 amino acids. V shed 2 bases and J 2 bases; nucleotides not matched to a gene: 8. CDR3 DNA: TGTGCCACCAGTGATTCCCGGACTAGCGGGAGAGTCCCCTACAATGAGCAGTTCTTC. It codes for CATSDSRTSGRVPYNEQFF.

This sequence joins TRBV7-3 and TRBJ2-3; 8 positions match TRBD1. CDR3 length: 16 residues. The V gene's germline CDR1 is SGHTA and CDR2 FQGTGA. Losses at the gene ends were 5 bases for V and 1 base for J; bases not matched to a gene: 8. For the CDR3, the DNA is TGTGCCAGCAGCCTGCAGGGGGCCATCGGCACAGATACGCAGTATTTT. It translates to CASSLQGAIGTDTQYF.

This chain uses TRBV20-1 with TRBJ2-3; 9 nucleotides align to TRBD2. V lost 3 bases, J lost 5 bases, and 15 bases stayed unmatched. The length of the CDR3 is 17 residues. The germline CDR1 and CDR2 sequences are DFQATT and SNEGSKA (reference sequence). CDR3 DNA sequence: TGCAGTGCTAGTTTCATGAGCGGGGGGCAGGATGTAGATACGCAGTATTTT. It encodes CSASFMSGGQDVDTQYF.

The V gene is TRBV7-2, the J gene TRBJ2-7, with 11 bases matching TRBD2. Per the germline V gene, CDR1 is SGHTA and CDR2 is FQGNSA. V dropped 0 bases and J dropped 0; count of bases not matched to a gene: 4. The CDR3 has 17 residues. CDR3 region: CASSLATSGSPSYEQYF. CDR3 nucleotide sequence: TGTGCCAGCAGCTTAGCTACTAGCGGGAGCCCCTCCTACGAGCAGTACTTC.

This sequence joins TRBV25-1 and TRBJ1-4; D remains ambiguous. From germline, CDR1 is MGHDK and CDR2 SYGVNS. This CDR3 is built from 13 residues. V was shortened by 8 bases and J by 7 bases, with 14 bases between the two germline ends. For the CDR3, the DNA is TGTGCCAGCCGGCAGGTAGTTGGTGAAAAACTGTTTTTT. It encodes CASRQVVGEKLFF.

The DNA of the CDR3 is TGTGCCAGCAGTGTGGGTCAGGGGGCGAACTATGGCTACACCTTC. It translates to CASSVGQGANYGYTF. The chain couples TRBV6-4 to TRBJ1-2; 8 bases match TRBD1. CDR1 is MRHNA, CDR2 SNTAGT, per germline. V shed 4 bases and J 2 bases; nucleotides not matched to a gene: 6. The CDR3 runs 15 residues.

The chain couples TRBV7-8 to TRBJ2-2; weak D call: TRBD2 (6 bases). Germline V CDR1 and CDR2: SGHVS, FQNEAQ. The CDR3 extends over 15 amino acids. Deletions cut 3 bases from V and 4 bases from J, with 12 bases between. This chain's CDR3 is CASSFGGTSTGELFF. CDR3 bases: TGTGCCAGCAGCTTTGGGGGGACGAGCACCGGGGAGCTGTTTTTT. Based on the CDR3 plus reference TRBV7-8 and TRBJ2-2, the full variable domain is GAGVSQSPRYKVAKRGQDVALRCDPISGHVSLFWYQQALGQGPEFLTYFQNEAQLDKSGLPSDRFFAERPEGSVSTLKIQRTQQEDSAVYLCASSFGGTSTGELFFGEGSRLTVL.

The CDR3 DNA reads TGTGCCATCAGTGAGTCTAGGACAGGGGCAAATAATTCACCCCTCCACTTT. Its translation is CAISESRTGANNSPLHF. J is TRBJ1-6 and V is TRBV10-3, with 9 nucleotides matching TRBD1. Trimming removed 0 bases from V and 5 bases from J; junction bases left unmatched: 5. CDR1 and CDR2 from the germline V gene are ENHRY and SYGVKD. The CDR3 spans 17 residues.

V usage is TRBV6-2 or TRBV6-3 and J usage is TRBJ2-2, with 7 bases that match TRBD2. This CDR3 region has 15 residues. Losses at the gene ends were 2 bases for V and 4 bases for J; bases not matched to a gene: 4. Germline CDR1 MNHEY, CDR2 SVGEGT. The CDR3 reads CASSYLAASTGELFF. The CDR3 DNA reads TGTGCCAGCAGTTACCTAGCGGCGAGCACCGGGGAGCTGTTTTTT.

The DNA for the CDR3 is TGTGCCAGCAGCCAAGATAGGCAGGCCTATGGCTACACCTTC. Encoded protein: CASSQDRQAYGYTF. The gene calls are TRBV4-2 and TRBJ1-2; D is ambiguous. Germline values: CDR1 LGHNA, CDR2 YNFKEQ. Trimming stripped 0 bases from V and 4 bases from J, with 9 bases between. The CDR3 has 14 amino acids.